The 13 T cell receptor beta chains listed next were all sequenced from one sample in a study of human T cells and chemical hapten exposure. TCRdb called the RACE reads again in MiXCR, with one record for every CDR3 protein. The data show 380,000 or so distinct CDR3 sequences, around 5% seen once. Time point indicated: pre-sensitization, week 0. Described treatment: therapeutic diphenylcyclopropenone sensitization with weekly scalp DPC. The sequences come from whole blood, collected in connection with sensitization to the hapten diphenylcyclopropenone (DPC). All receptors derive from a woman aged 18-30 years with alopecia areata. Some clones in this sample may be carry-over from other donors' samples.

This clonotype was detected ten times or more. The rearrangement uses TRBV28 and TRBJ2-3; D is unresolved. The germline gives CDR1 MDHEN, CDR2 SYDVKM. The CDR3 totals 13 residues. The V end was cut by 3 bases, the J end by 0 bases, with 4 bases between. The CDR3 loop is CASSLQSTDTQYF. The CDR3, as DNA: TGTGCCAGCAGTTTGCAGAGCACAGATACGCAGTATTTT.

The J gene is TRBJ1-5, the V gene TRBV6-2 or TRBV6-3, with 9 nucleotides matching TRBD1. This CDR3 has 16 amino acids. Germline CDR1 is MNHEY and CDR2 is SVGEGT. Trimming at V came to 3 bases and at J to 7 bases, leaving 10 bases not matched to a gene. CDR3 sequence (DNA): TGTGCCAGCAGTTATGGAGACAGGGGGTCGCGGCAGCCCCAGCATTTT. Amino acid sequence: CASSYGDRGSRQPQHF.

At least ten counts were recorded for this clonotype. The rearrangement links TRBV7-9 to TRBJ1-5; maybe TRBD1 (5 bases). Looked up from germline, CDR1 is SEHNR and CDR2 is FQNEAQ (reference sequence). The V gene lost 2 bases and the J gene lost 4 bases, with 12 bases spanning the gap. There are 15 residues in the CDR3. As DNA, the CDR3 is TGTGCCAGCAGCTTACAGGGCAGCGCAAATCAGCCCCAGCATTTT. This gives the protein CASSLQGSANQPQHF.

This chain connects TRBV20-1 to TRBJ2-5; 15 bases match TRBD2. The CDR3 is 17 residues long. In germline, CDR1 is DFQATT, CDR2 SNEGSKA (reference sequence). Trimming cost V 0 bases and J 5 bases; bases outside gene matches: 7. The CDR3 sequence: CSARDEGLAGGPETQYF. In DNA form, the CDR3 reads TGCAGTGCTAGAGATGAAGGACTAGCGGGGGGGCCGGAGACCCAGTACTTC.

Here the CDR3 reads CASSVEGAVFRNTIYF. In DNA form, the CDR3 reads TGTGCCAGCAGCGTAGAGGGGGCAGTTTTCAGAAACACCATATATTTT. The J gene is TRBJ1-3, the V gene TRBV9, with 7 bases aligning to TRBD1. V lost 0 bases to trimming and J lost 5 bases; unmatched junction nucleotides: 8. The CDR3 covers 16 residues. Germline loops: CDR1 SGDLS, CDR2 YYNGEE.

This clonotype was observed many times. The chain employs TRBV6-5 and TRBJ2-2, with 8 nucleotides matching TRBD1. CDR1 is MNHEY, CDR2 SVGAGI, per germline. V lost 0 bases and J lost 2; bases outside the gene matches: 5. This CDR3 spans 17 amino acids. The CDR3 spells CASSYSLTGANTGELFF. The DNA for the CDR3 is TGTGCCAGCAGTTACTCGCTGACAGGGGCCAACACCGGGGAGCTGTTTTTT.

The chain links TRBV7-4 to TRBJ1-4; D is unresolved. V lost 2 bases and J 5 bases, leaving 18 bases between the germline ends. The CDR3 is 17 amino acids. Looked up from germline, CDR1 is SGHVT and CDR2 is SQSDAQ. The CDR3 DNA follows: TGTGCCAGCAGCTTAAAGATAGGCGCTTGCTTAAATGAAAAACTGTTTTTT. This translates into CASSLKIGACLNEKLFF. The full variable domain, with the rest looked up from reference TRBV7-4 and TRBJ1-4, is GAGVSQSPRYKVAKRGRDVALRCDSISGHVTLYWYRQTLGQGSEVLTYSQSDAQRDKSGRPSGRFSAERPERSVSTLKIQRTEQGDSAVYLCASSLKIGACLNEKLFFGSGTQLSVL.

This clonotype was recorded at least ten times. This chain uses TRBV28 with TRBJ2-3, with TRBD1 matching 9 bases. V shed 5 bases and J 3 bases; nucleotides not matched to a gene: 6. The CDR3 spans 15 residues. Germline V gene sequence: CDR1 MDHEN, CDR2 SYDVKM. The DNA of the CDR3 is TGTGCCAGCAGTCTCCGGGACAGGGATACAGATACGCAGTATTTT. Amino acid sequence: CASSLRDRDTDTQYF.

This clonotype was seen repeatedly, ten times or more. The chain links TRBV6-1 to TRBJ2-3; D unresolved. Germline CDR1 MNHNS, CDR2 SASEGT. There are 13 residues in the CDR3. V lost 4 bases to trimming and J lost 4 bases, with 9 bases between them. The CDR3 DNA sequence: TGTGCCAGCAGTGCGGACGTCCCAGATACGCAGTATTTT. This encodes CASSADVPDTQYF.

At least ten counts were recorded for this clonotype. J is TRBJ2-7 and V is TRBV12-3 or TRBV12-4; weak D call: TRBD1 (6 bases). The CDR3 is made up of 15 amino acids. Trimming cost V 0 bases and J 5 bases, with 14 bases left between them. The CDR3 DNA sequence: TGTGCCAGCAGTTTAGCCTCAGGGGTGTATAACGAGCAGTACTTC. It encodes CASSLASGVYNEQYF.

This clonotype was counted at least ten times. The chain has TRBV6-5 and TRBJ1-2, with a weak D call TRBD1 (5 bases). V lost 8 bases, J lost 1 base, and 5 bases lay in between. This CDR3 has 11 residues. CDR1 and CDR2 from the germline V gene are MNHEY and SVGAGI. CDR3 in amino acids: CASGGNYGYTF. The CDR3 bases are TGTGCCAGCGGGGGTAACTATGGCTACACCTTC.

This clonotype was recorded many times. The J gene is TRBJ1-4, the V gene TRBV5-1, with D maybe TRBD1 (5 bases). With 4 bases removed from V and 0 bases from J, the gap between germline ends came to 10 bases. The CDR3 runs to 15 residues. Germline-derived CDR1 and CDR2 are SGHRS and YFSETQ. For the CDR3, the DNA is TGCGCCAGCAGCGCGGGACCGACAACTAATGAAAAACTGTTTTTT. Protein: CASSAGPTTNEKLFF.

This clonotype came up a few times. The chain has TRBV7-2 and TRBJ2-3; TRBD1 aligns across 7 bases. The germline V gene has CDR1 SGHTA and CDR2 FQGNSA. The ends lost 4 bases at V and 2 bases at J; junction bases unmatched: 9. The CDR3 sequence is 16 residues long. The DNA for the CDR3 is TGTGCCAGCAGCTCTATGGGACAGCTTATCACAGATACGCAGTATTTT. Translation: CASSSMGQLITDTQYF. The full variable domain, in which reference TRBV7-2 and TRBJ2-3 provide the parts outside the CDR3, is GAGVSQSPSNKVTEKGKDVELRCDPISGHTALYWYRQSLGQGLEFLIYFQGNSAPDKSGLPSDRFSAERTGGSVSTLTIQRTQQEDSAVYLCASSSMGQLITDTQYFGPGTRLTVL.